This T cell receptor (beta chain) was found in a study of CD8 T cells in ankylosing spondylitis. Study outcomes and limitations: As for the disease-linked clones, they showed a CD8+ phenotype and occurred at relatively low frequencies in peripheral blood. In the blood and synovial fluid of reactive arthritis, some motif variants had been previously reported. A TCR beta motif of seven or eight highly homologous variants appeared characteristic of ankylosing spondylitis blood. Significant enrichment of disease-linked clones was reported in matched ankylosing spondylitis synovial fluid.

This clonotype has only a few counts. Its antigen is unknown. MiXCR, applied by TCRdb to the 5' RACE reads, yields one record per CDR3 protein. Of roughly 400,000 distinct CDR3 sequences in the sample, around 20% were seen once. V dropped 1 base and J dropped 0 bases, with 11 bases sitting between them. There are 16 residues in the CDR3. The germline CDR1 and CDR2 sequences are LGHDT and YNNKEL (reference sequence). The receptor was derived from a male donor with ankylosing spondylitis. This rearrangement joins TRBV3-1 to TRBJ2-3; no definite D call. Sequencing was carried out using blood, either unsorted or a sorted T cell fraction (not recorded which). CDR3 nucleotides: TGTGCCAGCAGCCAAGGGTCCGTACCAAGCACAGATACGCAGTATTTT. Translation gives CASSQGSVPSTDTQYF.